Below are 2 T cell receptor beta chains sequenced from a single sample in a study of T cells in Graves' hyperthyroidism and ophthalmopathy. The investigators amplified TCR beta CDR3 regions from RNA transcripts. Initially, a first-round RT-PCR of the TCR CDR3 employed the HTBI primer set. Using its own MiXCR run on the multiplex PCR reads, TCRdb lists one record per CDR3 protein. In the table there are hundreds of thousands of distinct CDR3 sequences, approximately 15% of which are singletons. The material sequenced was blood. Receptors originate from a woman between 18 and 30 years old with Graves' hyperthyroidism.

This clonotype was recorded at least ten times. The rearrangement uses TRBV2 and TRBJ2-7; 14 bases map to TRBD2. The CDR3 contains 17 residues. V trimming: 5 bases; J trimming: 5 bases; junction bases outside the gene matches: 11. Germline CDR1 is SNHLY and CDR2 is FYNNEI. CDR3 sequence reads: CASSRFVGLAGVNEQYF. CDR3 in DNA: TGTGCCAGCAGTCGTTTCGTGGGACTAGCGGGAGTCAACGAGCAGTACTTC.

V and J are TRBV4-1 and TRBJ2-3; the match to TRBD2 covers 11 bases. Per germline, CDR1 MGHRA and CDR2 YSYEKL. The CDR3 covers 15 residues. The V gene end was trimmed by 2 bases and the J gene end by 6 bases; junction bases not matched to a gene: 4. DNA for the CDR3: TGCGCCAGCAGCCAATTCGGGACTAGCGGTGATACGCAGTATTTT. Translating it yields CASSQFGTSGDTQYF.